These 20 T cell receptor beta chains were all obtained from the same sample, sequenced in a study of T cells in Graves' hyperthyroidism and ophthalmopathy. Amplification of TCR beta CDR3 regions used RNA as the template. In the first-round RT-PCR of the TCR CDR3, the HTBI primer set was used. TCRdb redid the calling of the multiplex PCR reads with MiXCR, one entry per CDR3 protein. The data hold approximately 270,000 distinct CDR3 sequences, with about 14% observed a single time. Sequencing input: blood. The receptor source for this set is a woman aged 35 to 49 with Graves' hyperthyroidism that later progressed to Graves' ophthalmopathy.

This clonotype was seen many times. The chain employs TRBV10-3 and TRBJ1-1; TRBD1 aligns across 9 bases. Trimming removed 0 bases from V and 5 bases from J; junction bases left unmatched: 4. The germline V gene has CDR1 ENHRY and CDR2 SYGVKD. There are 15 residues in the CDR3. CDR3 coding DNA: TGTGCCATCAGTGAGTCGGGACAGGGTAGGACTGAAGCTTTCTTT. Encoded protein: CAISESGQGRTEAFF.

With regard to this clonotype: A much larger clone differs from this one at a single base, so this may be a read error. CDR3 DNA: TGTGCCAGCAGTTACGAAGGGACAGGGAATGAAAAACTGTTTTTT. Translating gives CASSYEGTGNEKLFF. The chain uses TRBV6-5 and TRBJ1-4, with 9 nucleotides matching TRBD1. The junction had 3 bases not matched to a gene; V was cut back by 2 bases and J by 5 bases. There are 15 residues in the CDR3. Germline CDR1 reads MNHEY; CDR2 reads SVGAGI.

There are many counts of this clonotype. The chain couples TRBV28 to TRBJ1-5; possibly TRBD1 for D (5 bases). Trimming stripped 6 bases from V and 0 bases from J, with 12 bases between. There are 15 residues in the CDR3. Germline V lookup: CDR1 MDHEN, CDR2 SYDVKM. The CDR3 DNA sequence: TGTGCCAGCAGGGGGGTTTGGTTTAGCAATCAGCCCCAGCATTTT. Translating gives CASRGVWFSNQPQHF.

The genes are TRBV2 and TRBJ2-1, with TRBD2 matching 11 bases. This CDR3 contains 18 residues. V lost 5 bases to trimming and J lost 1 base; unmatched junction nucleotides: 10. Germline CDR1 and CDR2: SNHLY and FYNNEI. CDR3 nucleotide sequence: TGTGCCAGCAGTCTACCGAGACTAGCGGGACGGTCCTACAATGAGCAGTTCTTC. Translation: CASSLPRLAGRSYNEQFF. Drawing the rest from reference TRBV2 and TRBJ2-1, the complete variable domain is EPEVTQTPSHQVTQMGQEVILRCVPISNHLYFYWYRQILGQKVEFLVSFYNNEISEKSEIFDDQFSVERPDGSNFTLKIRSTKLEDSAMYFCASSLPRLAGRSYNEQFFGPGTRLTVL.

The chain links TRBV24-1 to TRBJ1-2; D unclear. Trimming left V 4 bases short and J 8 bases short, with 13 bases between. The CDR3 runs 13 residues. CDR1 and CDR2 from the germline V gene are KGHDR and SFDVKD. The CDR3 sequence: CATSEPGLIGYTF. The CDR3 nucleotides are TGTGCCACCAGTGAACCGGGCTTGATCGGCTACACCTTC.

About this clonotype itself: A read error may be the cause here, since a much bigger clone is one base away. V usage is TRBV10-3 and J usage is TRBJ2-2; TRBD1 agrees at 7 bases. Per the germline V gene, CDR1 is ENHRY and CDR2 is SYGVKD. V lost 6 bases, J lost 0 bases, and 13 bases stayed unmatched. This CDR3 region has 18 residues. The CDR3 spells CAIRNPAGGYPNTGELFF. Here the CDR3 DNA reads TGTGCCATCAGAAACCCGGCAGGGGGATATCCGAACACCGGGGAGCTGTTTTTT.

This clonotype was counted many times. The chain couples TRBV7-2 to TRBJ2-1, with 10 bases fitting TRBD2. V lost 5 bases, J lost 7 bases, and 11 bases stayed unmatched. The CDR3 runs to 16 residues. CDR1 is SGHTA, CDR2 FQGNSA, per germline. The CDR3 DNA is TGTGCCAGCAGCCAAGACTCCGGACTAGCGGAAAATGAGCAGTTCTTC. This translates into CASSQDSGLAENEQFF.

This clonotype was recorded a few times. V usage is TRBV14 and J usage is TRBJ2-4; tentative D call: TRBD2 (6 bases). CDR3 length equals 13 residues. Trimming took 4 bases from V and 8 from J, leaving 12 bases between them. Germline V gene sequence: CDR1 SGHDN, CDR2 FVKESK. CDR3 protein: CASSRGASDIQYF. CDR3 nucleotide sequence: TGTGCCAGCAGCCGCGGGGCTTCGGACATTCAGTACTTC.

This chain joins TRBV4-1 and TRBJ1-3, with D unclear. The V and J ends lost 1 base and 0 bases respectively, with 7 bases between them. From germline, CDR1 is MGHRA and CDR2 YSYEKL. The CDR3 runs 15 residues. The CDR3 nucleotides read TGCGCCAGCAGCCAAGGATTCGGCTCTGGAAACACCATATATTTT. Translated, it gives CASSQGFGSGNTIYF.

The sample holds one count of this clonotype. A much larger clone is a single base away; this may be a read error. This rearrangement joins TRBV5-1 to TRBJ2-7; D possibly corresponds to TRBD2 (6 bases). The germline V gene has CDR1 SGHRS and CDR2 YFSETQ. The CDR3 loop spans 14 amino acids. CDR3 in DNA: TGCGCCAGCAGCCCGGGAGCCCCACGCTACGGGCAGTACTTC. Protein: CASSPGAPRYGQYF.

The rearrangement links TRBV27 to TRBJ1-5; 8 nucleotides align to TRBD1. This CDR3 comprises 17 residues. CDR1 is MNHEY and CDR2 is SMNVEV in the germline V gene (reference sequence). The trim removed 5 bases at V and 5 bases at J, leaving 14 bases unmatched. CDR3 nucleotide sequence: TGTGCCAGCAGTCCAGCAACTAAGACAGGGGCGTATCAGCCCCAGCATTTT. This codes for CASSPATKTGAYQPQHF.

This clonotype has at least ten counts. V is TRBV2 and J is TRBJ2-7; 10 bases agree with TRBD1. The germline V gene has CDR1 SNHLY and CDR2 FYNNEI. This CDR3 region has 14 residues. Trimming took 8 bases from V and 5 from J; bases not matched to a gene: 9. CDR3 sequence (DNA): TGTGCCAGCTCTCAGGACAGGGGGACAGACGAGCAGTACTTC. Encoded protein: CASSQDRGTDEQYF.

In its sample, this clonotype was seen many times. J is TRBJ1-2 and V is TRBV27; a possible D gene is TRBD1 (5 bases). The length of the CDR3 is 17 residues. V was shortened by 7 bases and J by 3 bases, with 24 bases between the two germline ends. Germline loops: CDR1 MNHEY, CDR2 SMNVEV (reference sequence). Here the CDR3 reads CASKLSGALVTHYGYTF. CDR3 in DNA: TGTGCCAGCAAACTCAGCGGGGCCCTGGTTACGCACTATGGCTACACCTTC.

In its sample, this clonotype was seen many times. The CDR3 loop reads CSARGLAGARSDTQYF. The CDR3, as DNA: TGCAGTGCTAGAGGACTAGCGGGAGCGAGGTCAGATACGCAGTATTTT. The chain is built from TRBV20-1 and TRBJ2-3; 12 nucleotides agree with TRBD2. The CDR3 has 16 residues. J gave up 4 bases and V 1 base, and 6 bases lay outside the gene matches. CDR1 DFQATT and CDR2 SNEGSKA come from the germline V gene (reference sequence).

This clonotype was seen repeatedly, ten times or more. J is TRBJ2-5 and V is TRBV27; 9 bases map to TRBD1. V gave up 9 bases and J gave up 11 bases; unmatched junction bases: 10. This CDR3 has 12 residues. Germline assignment: CDR1 MNHEY and CDR2 SMNVEV (reference sequence). CDR3 residues: CASRPGTGLQYF. Here the CDR3 DNA reads TGTGCCAGTCGTCCGGGGACAGGGTTACAGTACTTC.

This clonotype was recorded at least ten times. The chain is built from TRBV29-1 and TRBJ2-3, with D perhaps TRBD1 (6 bases). V dropped 7 bases and J dropped 5 bases, with 13 bases sitting between them. Germline CDR1 reads SQVTM; CDR2 reads ANQGSEA. CDR3 length: 12 residues. The CDR3: CSATGLGDTQYF. CDR3 bases: TGCAGCGCCACAGGGTTGGGAGATACGCAGTATTTT.

In DNA form, the CDR3 reads TGTGCCAGCAGTTTACGATCCTTGGGACTAGCGGGATTCGAACAGTTCTTC. This gives the protein CASSLRSLGLAGFEQFF. The rearrangement links TRBV28 to TRBJ2-1; 13 positions match TRBD2. Germline CDR1 is MDHEN and CDR2 is SYDVKM. The V and J ends lost 2 bases and 13 bases, in that order; junction bases with no gene match: 14. The length of the CDR3 is 17 residues.

Many counts were recorded for this clonotype. The V call is TRBV19, the J call TRBJ1-1, with D uncertain. The germline V and J ends were trimmed by 3 bases and 0 bases, with 11 bases remaining between them. There are 15 residues in the CDR3. CDR1 LNHDA and CDR2 SQIVND come from the germline V gene (reference sequence). In DNA form, the CDR3 reads TGTGCCAGTAGTATCTCCTCGGGATTGAACACTGAAGCTTTCTTT. Encoded protein: CASSISSGLNTEAFF.

This clonotype was observed at least ten times. J is TRBJ2-5 and V is TRBV5-4; TRBD1 is a possible D gene (6 bases). Germline CDR1 reads SGHNT; CDR2 reads YYREEE (reference sequence). V lost 0 bases and J lost 4, with 7 bases in between. The CDR3 length is 13 residues. For the CDR3, the DNA is TGTGCCAGCAGCTTGGAAGGGGGAGAGACCCAGTACTTC. Encoded protein: CASSLEGGETQYF.

This clonotype has a handful of counts. The chain couples TRBV6-5 to TRBJ1-1, with D perhaps TRBD1 (6 bases). Trimming took off 4 bases at V and 4 bases at J, with 16 bases between the two ends. Germline V gene data show CDR1 as MNHEY and CDR2 as SVGAGI. CDR3 length: 15 amino acids. CDR3 DNA: TGTGCCAGCAGTTCCACTACAGGGTCTGGCACTGAAGCTTTCTTT. Translation: CASSSTTGSGTEAFF.